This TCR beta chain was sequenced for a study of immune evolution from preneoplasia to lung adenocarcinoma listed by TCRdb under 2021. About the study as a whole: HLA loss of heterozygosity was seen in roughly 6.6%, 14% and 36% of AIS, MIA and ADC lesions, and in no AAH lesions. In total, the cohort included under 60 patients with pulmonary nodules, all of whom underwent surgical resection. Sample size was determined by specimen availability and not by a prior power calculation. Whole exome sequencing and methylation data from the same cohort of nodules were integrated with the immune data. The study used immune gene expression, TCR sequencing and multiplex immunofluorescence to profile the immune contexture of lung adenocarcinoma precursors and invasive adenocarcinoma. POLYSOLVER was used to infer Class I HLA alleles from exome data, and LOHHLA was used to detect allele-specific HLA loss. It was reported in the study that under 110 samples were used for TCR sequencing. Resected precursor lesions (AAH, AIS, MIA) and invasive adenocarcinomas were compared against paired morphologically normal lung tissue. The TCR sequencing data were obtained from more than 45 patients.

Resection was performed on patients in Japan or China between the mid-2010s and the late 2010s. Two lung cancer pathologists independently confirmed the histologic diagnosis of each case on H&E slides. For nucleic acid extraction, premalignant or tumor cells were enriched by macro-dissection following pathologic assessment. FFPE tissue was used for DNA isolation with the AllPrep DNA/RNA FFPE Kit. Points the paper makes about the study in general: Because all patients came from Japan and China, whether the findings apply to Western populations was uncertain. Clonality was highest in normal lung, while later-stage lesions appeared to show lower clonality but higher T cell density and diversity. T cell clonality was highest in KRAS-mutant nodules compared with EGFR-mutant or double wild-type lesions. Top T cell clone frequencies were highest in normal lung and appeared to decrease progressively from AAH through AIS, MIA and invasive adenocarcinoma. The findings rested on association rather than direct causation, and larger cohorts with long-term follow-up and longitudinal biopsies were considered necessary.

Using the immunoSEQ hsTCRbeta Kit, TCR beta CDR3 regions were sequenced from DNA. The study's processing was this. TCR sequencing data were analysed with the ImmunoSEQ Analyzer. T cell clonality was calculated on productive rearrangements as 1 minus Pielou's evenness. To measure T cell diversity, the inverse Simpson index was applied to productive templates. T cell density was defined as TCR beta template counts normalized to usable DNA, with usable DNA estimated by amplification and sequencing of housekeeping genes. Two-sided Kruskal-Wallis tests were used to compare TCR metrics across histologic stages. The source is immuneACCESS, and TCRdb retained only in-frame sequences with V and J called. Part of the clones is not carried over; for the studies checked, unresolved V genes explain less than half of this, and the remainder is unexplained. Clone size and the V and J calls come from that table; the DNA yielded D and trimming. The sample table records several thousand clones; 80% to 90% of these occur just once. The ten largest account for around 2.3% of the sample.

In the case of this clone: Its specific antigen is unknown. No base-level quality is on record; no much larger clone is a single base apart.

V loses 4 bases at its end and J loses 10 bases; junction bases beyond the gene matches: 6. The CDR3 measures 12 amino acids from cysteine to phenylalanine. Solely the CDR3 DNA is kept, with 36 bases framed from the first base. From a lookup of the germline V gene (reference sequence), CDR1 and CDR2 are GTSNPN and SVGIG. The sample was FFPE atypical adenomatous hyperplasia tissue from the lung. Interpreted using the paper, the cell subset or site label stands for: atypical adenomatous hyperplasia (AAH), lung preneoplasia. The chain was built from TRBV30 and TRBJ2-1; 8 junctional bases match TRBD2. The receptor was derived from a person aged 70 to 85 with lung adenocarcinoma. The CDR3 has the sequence CAWNGGGFEQFF. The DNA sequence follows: TGTGCCTGGAACGGGGGGGGATTCGAGCAGTTCTTC.